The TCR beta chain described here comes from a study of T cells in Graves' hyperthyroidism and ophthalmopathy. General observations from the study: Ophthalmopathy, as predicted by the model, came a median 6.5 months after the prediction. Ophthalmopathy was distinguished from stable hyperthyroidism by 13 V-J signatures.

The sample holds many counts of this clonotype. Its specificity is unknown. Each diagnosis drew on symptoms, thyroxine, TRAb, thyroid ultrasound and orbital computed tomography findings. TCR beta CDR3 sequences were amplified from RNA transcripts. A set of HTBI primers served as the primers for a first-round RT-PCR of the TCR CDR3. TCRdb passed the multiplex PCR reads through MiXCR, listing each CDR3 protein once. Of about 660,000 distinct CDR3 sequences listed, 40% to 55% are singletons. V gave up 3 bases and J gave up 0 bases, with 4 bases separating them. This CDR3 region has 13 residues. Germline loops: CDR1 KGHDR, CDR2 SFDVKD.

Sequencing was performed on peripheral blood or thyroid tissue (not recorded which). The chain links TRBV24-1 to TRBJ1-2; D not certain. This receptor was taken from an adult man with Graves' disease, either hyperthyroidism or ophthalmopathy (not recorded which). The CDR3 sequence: CATSDTANYGYTF. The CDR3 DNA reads TGTGCCACCAGTGATACGGCTAACTATGGCTACACCTTC.